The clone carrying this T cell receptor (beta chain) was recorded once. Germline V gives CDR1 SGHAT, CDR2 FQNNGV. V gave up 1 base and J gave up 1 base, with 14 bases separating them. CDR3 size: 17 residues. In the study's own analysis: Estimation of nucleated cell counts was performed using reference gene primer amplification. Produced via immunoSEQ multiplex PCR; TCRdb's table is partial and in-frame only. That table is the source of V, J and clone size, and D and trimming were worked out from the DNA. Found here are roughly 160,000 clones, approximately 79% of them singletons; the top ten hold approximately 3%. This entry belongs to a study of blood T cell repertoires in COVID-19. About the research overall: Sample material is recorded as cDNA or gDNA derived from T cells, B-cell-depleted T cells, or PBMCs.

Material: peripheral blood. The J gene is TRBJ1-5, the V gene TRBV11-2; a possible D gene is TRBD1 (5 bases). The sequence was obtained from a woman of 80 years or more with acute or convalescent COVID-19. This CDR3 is CASSLGRGGGSNQPQHF. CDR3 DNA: TGTGCCAGCAGCTTAGGGCGGGGGGGAGGAAGCAATCAGCCCCAGCATTTT.